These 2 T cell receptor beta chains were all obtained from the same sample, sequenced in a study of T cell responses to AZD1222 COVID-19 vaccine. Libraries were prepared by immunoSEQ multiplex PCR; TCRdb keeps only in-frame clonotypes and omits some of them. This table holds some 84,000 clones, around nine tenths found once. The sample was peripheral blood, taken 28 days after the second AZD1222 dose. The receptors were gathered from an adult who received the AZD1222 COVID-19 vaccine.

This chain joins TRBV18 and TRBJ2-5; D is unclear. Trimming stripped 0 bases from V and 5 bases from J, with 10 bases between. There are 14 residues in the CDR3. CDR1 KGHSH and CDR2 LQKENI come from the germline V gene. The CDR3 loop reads CASSPPELPETQYF. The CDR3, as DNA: TGTGCCAGCTCACCACCGGAACTGCCGGAGACCCAGTACTTC. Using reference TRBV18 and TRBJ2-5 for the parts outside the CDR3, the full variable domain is NAGVMQNPRHLVRRRGQEARLRCSPMKGHSHVYWYRQLPEEGLKFMVYLQKENIIDESGMPKERFSAEFPKEGPSILRIQQVVRGDSAAYFCASSPPELPETQYFGPGTRLLVL.

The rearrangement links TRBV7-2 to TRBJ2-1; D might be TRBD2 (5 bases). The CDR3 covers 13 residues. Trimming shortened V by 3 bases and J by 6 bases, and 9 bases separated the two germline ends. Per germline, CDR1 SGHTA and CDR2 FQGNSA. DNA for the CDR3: TGTGCCAGCAGCTTCTCTGAGGGCAATGAGCAGTTCTTC. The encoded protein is CASSFSEGNEQFF. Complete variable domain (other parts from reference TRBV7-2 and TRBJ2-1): GAGVSQSPSNKVTEKGKDVELRCDPISGHTALYWYRQSLGQGLEFLIYFQGNSAPDKSGLPSDRFSAERTGGSVSTLTIQRTQQEDSAVYLCASSFSEGNEQFFGPGTRLTVL.